This is a list of T cell receptor beta chains from one sample in a study of cytomegalovirus exposure and HLA in healthy donors. Sequencing was performed with immunoSEQ multiplex PCR; in TCRdb, only in-frame clones are kept and a portion is missing. The repertoire holds 68,000 or so clones, with 89% as singletons. The specimen was PBMCs. All receptors derive from a woman aged 18-29 years in good health and CMV-seronegative. CDR3s include the opening cysteine and the closing phenylalanine or tryptophan. The order of the fields is D gene, J gene, V gene, clone size, CDR3 DNA, CDR3 protein. The D gene is left open where the match is weak. Size is stated for part of the rows, as once, few or many counts, or as a class when the clone is expanded.

>TRBD1|TRBJ2-5|TRBV6-6|-
TGTGCCAGCAGGCCAGGGGGCCTAGAGACCCAGTACTTC
CASRPGGLETQYF
>TRBD2|TRBJ2-7|TRBV5-4|-
TGTGCCAGCAGCTCAGCTAGCGGCTCCTACGAGCAGTACTTC
CASSSASGSYEQYF
>TRBD1|TRBJ1-1|TRBV4-2|-
TGTGCCAGCAGCCAAGAACCCGGGACAGGGGCGGGTGAAGCTTTCTTT
CASSQEPGTGAGEAFF
>TRBD1|TRBJ1-2|TRBV2|few
TGTGCCAGCTTAGGGACAGGGAAGTCTGGCTACACCTTC
CASLGTGKSGYTF
>TRBD1|TRBJ2-1|TRBV11-2|-
TGTGCCAGCAGCTGGACAGGACACGCCACCCCCAATGAGCAGTTCTTC
CASSWTGHATPNEQFF
>-|TRBJ2-3|TRBV7-9|once
TGTGCCAGCACCCCAGAAAAGGGGGGGTGGACAGATACGCAGTATTTT
CASTPEKGGWTDTQYF
>-|TRBJ2-7|TRBV18|once
TGTGCCAGCTCTCCCAACGAGTACGAGCAGTACTTC
CASSPNEYEQYF
>-|TRBJ2-7|TRBV5-4|-
TGTGCCAGCAGTCGGACCGGGGGGCCTGGAGACGAGCAGTACTTC
CASSRTGGPGDEQYF
>-|TRBJ1-2|TRBV6-4|-
TGTGCCAGCAGTGACTCGCGGTGGTCGGCTCTGACCTTC
CASSDSRWSALTF
>TRBD1|TRBJ1-2|TRBV27|-
TGTGCCAGCAGTTTTTTACAGGGGATTAACTATGGCTACACCTTC
CASSFLQGINYGYTF
>-|TRBJ1-2|TRBV7-9|-
TGTGCCAGCAGCTTAGGAGGGACAATCGGCTATGGCTACACCTTC
CASSLGGTIGYGYTF
>TRBD1|TRBJ2-5|TRBV7-2|few
TGTGCCAGCAGCTTAGTGGTCGACAGGGGAGAGACCCAGTACTTC
CASSLVVDRGETQYF
>TRBD1|TRBJ2-5|TRBV5-1|-
TGCGCCAGCAGCTCACTTAAACAGGGGGCCCAAGAGACCCAGTACTTC
CASSSLKQGAQETQYF
>TRBD2|TRBJ2-7|TRBV28|-
TGTGCCAGCAGAGGACTAGCGGGAACCTACGAGCAGTACTTC
CASRGLAGTYEQYF
>TRBD1|TRBJ2-4|TRBV29-1|-
TGCAGCGCCGGGGACAGGGAAACCCAGGGCCAGTACTTC
CSAGDRETQGQYF
>TRBD2|TRBJ2-1|TRBV28|-
TGTGCCAGCAGGGCGTTTGGGTCTAGCGGGGGAAATGAGCAGTTCTTC
CASRAFGSSGGNEQFF
>TRBD2|TRBJ2-3|TRBV28|-
TGTGCCAGCAGAACGGGACTAGGTTCCACAGATACGCAGTATTTT
CASRTGLGSTDTQYF
>-|TRBJ2-7|TRBV15|-
TGTGCCACCAGCAGCAGACTAGAAACCTACGAGCAGTACTTC
CATSSRLETYEQYF
>TRBD1|TRBJ1-6|TRBV5-1|few
TGCGCCAGCAGCACGGGACAGGGTGGGAATTCACCCCTCCACTTT
CASSTGQGGNSPLHF
>-|TRBJ1-5|TRBV28|-
TGTGCCAGCACTTTTTACAATCAGCCCCAGCATTTT
CASTFYNQPQHF
>TRBD1|TRBJ1-2|TRBV6-5|-
TGTGCCAGGGACAGGGTGGGCTTAGCTAACTATGGCTACACCTTC
CARDRVGLANYGYTF
>-|TRBJ2-3|TRBV9|-
TGTGCCAGCAGCGTAGTTGAGGGGGGCACAGATACGCAGTATTTT
CASSVVEGGTDTQYF
>TRBD1|TRBJ1-2|TRBV15|once
TGTGCCACCAGCAGGGGTCCGGACAGGGGGGAGGATGGCTACACCTTC
CATSRGPDRGEDGYTF
>-|TRBJ2-7|TRBV28|-
TGTGCCAGCATTGGGGCAGGGGAATTTTCCGAGCAGTACTTC
CASIGAGEFSEQYF
>TRBD2|TRBJ2-1|TRBV13|few
TGTGCCAGCAGCTTATATGGGCTAGCGGTAGACAATGAGCAGTTCTTC
CASSLYGLAVDNEQFF
>-|TRBJ2-2|TRBV27|-
TGTGCCAGCAGTCCGAACAGGGTTCAGAACACCGGGGAGCTGTTTTTT
CASSPNRVQNTGELFF
>-|TRBJ2-7|TRBV7-9|-
TGTGCCAGCAGCCTAGAGGGGGGGAGCACCTACGAGCAGTACTTC
CASSLEGGSTYEQYF
>TRBD1|TRBJ2-7|TRBV7-8|-
TGTGCCAGCAGCCCGGACAGGGGGGTCGCCTACGAGCAGTACTTC
CASSPDRGVAYEQYF
>-|TRBJ1-6|TRBV25-1|-
TGTGCCAGCAGTGACCACCCCCAGGGGTTAGATTCACCCCTCCACTTT
CASSDHPQGLDSPLHF
>-|TRBJ2-7|TRBV4-2|-
TGTGCCAGCAGCCAAGAGGGGTCCAAGCGGGAGCAGTACTTC
CASSQEGSKREQYF
>-|TRBJ1-1|TRBV15|-
TGTGCCACCAGCAGAGATCGGCAGGTTCTCTGGGAAGCTTTCTTT
CATSRDRQVLWEAFF
>TRBD1|TRBJ2-7|TRBV6-1|-
TGTGCCAGCAGATTAGACCGGGACAGGGGATACGAGCAGTACTTC
CASRLDRDRGYEQYF
>-|TRBJ2-3|TRBV19|-
TGTGCCAGTAGTATAACTCAATCCCGCATAAGCACAGATACGCAGTATTTT
CASSITQSRISTDTQYF
>-|TRBJ1-1|TRBV6-5|few
TGTGCCAGCAGTTACCCAGGGACTGGCCGGGACACTGAAGCTTTCTTT
CASSYPGTGRDTEAFF
>-|TRBJ1-3|TRBV4-1|-
TGCGCCAGCAGCCAATTCAAAGGAAACACCATATATTTT
CASSQFKGNTIYF
>-|TRBJ2-2|TRBV10-1|once
TGCGCCAGCAGTGAGTCGATTTTGGGGCCGGATACCGGGGAGCTGTTTTTT
CASSESILGPDTGELFF
>TRBD1|TRBJ1-6|TRBV7-2|-
TGTGCCAGCAGCTTCGCACAGGGGAATTCACCCCTCCACTTT
CASSFAQGNSPLHF
>-|TRBJ2-1|TRBV19|medium-sized
TGTGCCAGTCAACACGACGGGGAGCAGTTCTTC
CASQHDGEQFF
>-|TRBJ1-2|TRBV20-1|-
TGCAGTGCGATAAGGACAGTCGGCTACACCTTC
CSAIRTVGYTF
>-|TRBJ1-2|TRBV28|-
TGTGCCAGCAGCCTTCAGGGTTCTGGGGGCTACACCTTC
CASSLQGSGGYTF
>TRBD1|TRBJ2-1|TRBV5-1|-
TGCGCCAGCAGCTTGGATGGGGACAGGGGCGATGAGCAGTTCTTC
CASSLDGDRGDEQFF